A single sample gave rise to the 21 T cell receptor beta chains below, sequenced in a study of shared clonotypes between healthy human individuals. Repertoires were generated with immunoSEQ multiplex PCR, while TCRdb's copy carries only in-frame clones and drops some. The table includes over 1.5 million clones, 95% to 99% detected once. What was sequenced was naive CD4+ T cells sorted from blood. The subset denotes: CD45RA+ positively selected. The source of these receptors is a man in his thirties or forties in good health.

This chain links TRBV5-5 with TRBJ2-5; 11 bases are shared with TRBD2. V trimming: 2 bases; J trimming: 2 bases; junction bases outside the gene matches: 5. The CDR3 loop spans 16 amino acids. Germline values: CDR1 SGHKS, CDR2 YYEKEE (reference sequence). CDR3 nucleotides: TGTGCCAGCAGCTTTACCGGGACTAGCGGACAAGAGACCCAGTACTTC. Protein sequence: CASSFTGTSGQETQYF.

CDR3 nucleotides: TGCAGCGGCCCCCCCGGTGGACGGGAAGAGTTCTACGAGCAGTACTTC. Residues: CSGPPGGREEFYEQYF. The chain joins TRBV29-1 to TRBJ2-7, with a possible D match to TRBD2 (5 bases). The CDR3 length is 16 residues. The V and J ends lost 7 bases and 3 bases respectively, with 25 bases between them. Germline CDR1 reads SQVTM; CDR2 reads ANQGSEA.

V and J are TRBV28 and TRBJ2-1; D perhaps matches TRBD1 (6 bases). Per germline, CDR1 MDHEN and CDR2 SYDVKM. The CDR3 extends over 17 amino acids. The V and J ends lost 5 bases and 8 bases respectively, with 25 bases between them. CDR3 DNA: TGTGCCAGCAGTCTCCCCGGCCTCCGGGACATTGCGTATGAGCAGTTCTTC. Residues: CASSLPGLRDIAYEQFF.

CDR3 sequence: CASSITGTGGYEQYF. The CDR3 region has the DNA TGTGCCAGTAGTATTACCGGGACAGGGGGCTACGAGCAGTACTTC. The chain couples TRBV19 to TRBJ2-7; 11 bases map to TRBD1. V shed 3 bases, J shed 3 bases, and the junction held 4 bases outside the gene matches. CDR1 is LNHDA, CDR2 SQIVND, per germline (reference sequence). CDR3 length equals 15 residues.

This chain links TRBV19 with TRBJ2-5, with unresolved D. The germline V and J ends were trimmed by 2 bases and 4 bases, with 14 bases remaining between them. This CDR3 comprises 15 residues. Germline values: CDR1 LNHDA, CDR2 SQIVND (reference sequence). This chain's CDR3 is CASSISDIGRETQYF. The CDR3 DNA reads TGTGCCAGTAGTATATCGGATATCGGGCGAGAGACCCAGTACTTC.

Here the CDR3 reads CASSSGAGVGYNEQFF. CDR3 bases: TGCGCCAGCAGCTCTGGCGCGGGAGTTGGATACAATGAGCAGTTCTTC. The chain carries TRBV5-1 and TRBJ2-1; 7 bases are shared with TRBD2. J was trimmed by 4 bases and V by 3 bases; bases with no gene match: 10. From germline, CDR1 is SGHRS and CDR2 YFSETQ. CDR3 length equals 16 residues.

The genes are TRBV27 and TRBJ2-1; 8 bases map to TRBD2. Per germline, CDR1 MNHEY and CDR2 SMNVEV (reference sequence). V shed 2 bases and J 9 bases; nucleotides not matched to a gene: 9. This CDR3 region has 15 residues. The CDR3 spells CASSLAREGGSEQFF. The CDR3 coding sequence is TGTGCCAGCAGTTTAGCCCGGGAGGGAGGAAGTGAGCAGTTCTTC.

This clone was seen a single time. The V and J genes are TRBV18 and TRBJ2-1, with 9 bases identical to TRBD2. CDR1 is KGHSH and CDR2 is LQKENI in the germline V gene. Trimming took 6 bases from V and 0 from J; bases not matched to a gene: 15. The CDR3 is 19 residues long. As DNA, the CDR3 is TGTGCCAGCTCTCGGACTAGCGTACCTCAGGAAGGCTCCTACAATGAGCAGTTCTTC. As protein: CASSRTSVPQEGSYNEQFF. Filled out from reference TRBV18 and TRBJ2-1, the complete variable domain reads NAGVMQNPRHLVRRRGQEARLRCSPMKGHSHVYWYRQLPEEGLKFMVYLQKENIIDESGMPKERFSAEFPKEGPSILRIQQVVRGDSAAYFCASSRTSVPQEGSYNEQFFGPGTRLTVL.

As DNA, the CDR3 is TGTGCCAGCGGTGGACTAGCGGTTTACGAGCAGTACTTC. Translating it yields CASGGLAVYEQYF. The chain employs TRBV28 and TRBJ2-7; TRBD2 agrees at 10 bases. Germline lookup yields CDR1 MDHEN and CDR2 SYDVKM. J lost 4 bases, V lost 8 bases, and 5 bases had no gene match. The CDR3 consists of 13 residues.

V and J are TRBV7-2 and TRBJ2-7, with TRBD1 identical over 7 bases. The CDR3 is 16 amino acids. Unmatched junction bases numbered 8, after V lost 2 bases and J lost 1 base. From germline, CDR1 is SGHTA and CDR2 FQGNSA. CDR3 in amino acids: CASSLSGTVLSYEQYF. The DNA for the CDR3 is TGTGCCAGCAGCTTATCTGGGACAGTTTTGTCCTACGAGCAGTACTTC.

The chain recombines TRBV4-2 with TRBJ2-2, with 9 bases matching TRBD2. Germline CDR1 is LGHNA and CDR2 is YNFKEQ. CDR3 size: 16 residues. V lost 4 bases and J lost 5; bases outside the gene matches: 8. The CDR3 DNA sequence: TGTGCCAGCAGCCTCCATAGCGGGAGAGGGACCGGGGAGCTGTTTTTT. Translating gives CASSLHSGRGTGELFF.

The chain is built from TRBV7-9 and TRBJ1-4, with unresolved D. CDR1 is SEHNR, CDR2 FQNEAQ, per germline (reference sequence). Trimming removed 2 bases at V and 8 bases at J, with 6 bases between. The CDR3 covers 12 residues. In nucleotides, the CDR3 is TGTGCCAGCAGCTTATCACGAGAAAAACTGTTTTTT. This sequence encodes CASSLSREKLFF. The full variable domain, in which reference TRBV7-9 and TRBJ1-4 provide the parts outside the CDR3, is DTGVSQNPRHKITKRGQNVTFRCDPISEHNRLYWYRQTLGQGPEFLTYFQNEAQLEKSRLLSDRFSAERPKGSFSTLEIQRTEQGDSAMYLCASSLSREKLFFGSGTQLSVL.

For this clone: Mismatch with germline at one junction end may stem from a read error. The rearrangement links TRBV7-7 to TRBJ2-2; possibly TRBD2 for D (5 bases). Germline lookup yields CDR1 SSHAT and CDR2 FNYEAQ (reference sequence). This CDR3 contains 14 residues. Here the CDR3 DNA reads TGTGCTAGCAGCCCGGGAACGAACACCGGGGAGCTGTTTTTT. This codes for CASSPGTNTGELFF.

V and J are TRBV5-1 and TRBJ2-7; a possible D gene is TRBD1 (5 bases). The germline V gene encodes CDR1 SGHRS and CDR2 YFSETQ. The V end lost 0 bases, the J end lost 2 bases, and 18 bases lay between the germline ends. The CDR3 consists of 17 residues. This CDR3 reads CASSLAPLKDTTYEQYF. For the CDR3, the DNA is TGCGCCAGCAGCTTGGCCCCACTTAAGGACACTACCTACGAGCAGTACTTC.

The chain is built from TRBV14 and TRBJ2-7; maybe TRBD2 (6 bases). Trimming removed 1 base from V and 7 bases from J, with 20 bases in between. Germline CDR1 is SGHDN and CDR2 is FVKESK. The CDR3 is made up of 16 amino acids. CDR3 residues: CASSQVGGVVTGEQYF. The CDR3 region has the DNA TGTGCCAGCAGCCAAGTGGGAGGTGTAGTAACGGGAGAGCAGTACTTC. The complete variable domain, with remaining parts taken from reference TRBV14 and TRBJ2-7, reads EAGVTQFPSHSVIEKGQTVTLRCDPISGHDNLYWYRRVMGKEIKFLLHFVKESKQDESGMPNNRFLAERTGGTYSTLKVQPAELEDSGVYFCASSQVGGVVTGEQYFGPGTRLTVT.

This clone was found once. The rearrangement joins TRBV18 to TRBJ1-3, with 7 bases that match TRBD1. The germline CDR1 and CDR2 sequences are KGHSH and LQKENI. Losses at the gene ends were 3 bases for V and 0 bases for J; bases not matched to a gene: 2. This CDR3 is built from 15 residues. The DNA for the CDR3 is TGTGCCAGCTCACCCGACAGGGCCTCTGGAAACACCATATATTTT. It specifies CASSPDRASGNTIYF.

The CDR3 bases are TGCGCCAGCAGCCTCCGCCACGACCTGGCCTACGAGCAGTACTTC. Amino acid sequence: CASSLRHDLAYEQYF. V gene TRBV5-1 combines with J gene TRBJ2-7; D uncertain. The V gene's germline CDR1 is SGHRS and CDR2 YFSETQ. V was trimmed by 4 bases and J by 2 bases, leaving 16 bases between them. The CDR3 spans 15 residues.

The chain joins TRBV5-4 to TRBJ2-3, with TRBD2 identical over 7 bases. Unmatched junction bases numbered 5, after V lost 0 bases and J lost 4 bases. Germline V gene lookup returns CDR1 SGHNT and CDR2 YYREEE (reference sequence). CDR3 length: 15 residues. The CDR3 bases are TGTGCCAGCAGCTTGGTACATAGCGGGTCAGATACGCAGTATTTT. The encoded protein is CASSLVHSGSDTQYF.

This rearrangement joins TRBV27 to TRBJ2-2, with D possibly TRBD2 on 6 matching bases. Germline V gene data show CDR1 as MNHEY and CDR2 as SMNVEV (reference sequence). V was trimmed by 6 bases and J by 3 bases, leaving 14 bases between them. This CDR3 spans 15 amino acids. The chain's CDR3 is CASRPLAIDTGELFF. In DNA, the CDR3 is TGTGCCAGCAGACCGCTAGCGATCGACACCGGGGAGCTGTTTTTT.

The chain carries TRBV7-6 and TRBJ2-7; 7 nucleotides line up with TRBD1. Unmatched junction bases numbered 12, after V lost 5 bases and J lost 2 bases. The CDR3 loop spans 16 amino acids. Per germline, CDR1 SGHVS and CDR2 FNYEAQ. The CDR3 DNA is TGTGCCAGCAGCCCATTTACGGGTGGACAGGCCTACGAGCAGTACTTC. Its protein product is CASSPFTGGQAYEQYF.

Points on this clone: Additional DNA sequences in this sample encode the identical CDR3. The chain has TRBV6-5 and TRBJ1-1, with D possibly being TRBD1 (5 bases). There are 15 residues in the CDR3. Per germline, CDR1 MNHEY and CDR2 SVGAGI. V was trimmed by 2 bases and J by 0 bases, leaving 10 bases between them. DNA for the CDR3: TGTGCCAGCAGTTACGAGGGGAGAATGAACACTGAAGCTTTCTTT. Translated, it gives CASSYEGRMNTEAFF.